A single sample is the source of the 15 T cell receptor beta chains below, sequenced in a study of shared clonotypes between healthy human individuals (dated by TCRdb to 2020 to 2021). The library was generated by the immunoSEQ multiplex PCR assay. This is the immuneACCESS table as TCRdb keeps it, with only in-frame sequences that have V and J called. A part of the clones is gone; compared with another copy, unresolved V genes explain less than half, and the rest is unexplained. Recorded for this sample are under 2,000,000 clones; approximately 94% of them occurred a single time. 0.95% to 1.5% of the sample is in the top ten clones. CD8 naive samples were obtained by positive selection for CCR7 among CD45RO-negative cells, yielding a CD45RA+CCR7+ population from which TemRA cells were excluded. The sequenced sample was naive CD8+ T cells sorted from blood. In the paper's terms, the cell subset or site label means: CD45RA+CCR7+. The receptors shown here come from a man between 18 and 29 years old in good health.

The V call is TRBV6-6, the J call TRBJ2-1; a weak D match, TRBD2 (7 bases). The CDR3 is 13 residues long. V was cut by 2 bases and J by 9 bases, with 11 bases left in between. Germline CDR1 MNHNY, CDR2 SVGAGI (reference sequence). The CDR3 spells CASSYGGAGEQFF. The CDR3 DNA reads TGTGCCAGCAGTTACGGGGGGGCCGGTGAGCAGTTCTTC.

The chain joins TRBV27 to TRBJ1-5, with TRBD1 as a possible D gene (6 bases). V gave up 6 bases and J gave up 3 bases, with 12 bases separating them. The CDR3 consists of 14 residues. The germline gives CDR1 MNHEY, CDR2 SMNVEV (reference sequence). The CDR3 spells CASRPGQFNQPQHF. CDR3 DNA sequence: TGTGCCAGCAGGCCGGGACAATTCAATCAGCCCCAGCATTTT.

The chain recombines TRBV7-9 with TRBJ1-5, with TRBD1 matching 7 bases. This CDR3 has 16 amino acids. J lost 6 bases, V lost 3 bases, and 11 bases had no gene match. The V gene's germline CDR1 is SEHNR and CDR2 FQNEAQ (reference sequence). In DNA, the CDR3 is TGTGCCAGCAGCTTTAGCGCAGGGGACAGCCGTCAGCCCCAGCATTTT. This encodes CASSFSAGDSRQPQHF.

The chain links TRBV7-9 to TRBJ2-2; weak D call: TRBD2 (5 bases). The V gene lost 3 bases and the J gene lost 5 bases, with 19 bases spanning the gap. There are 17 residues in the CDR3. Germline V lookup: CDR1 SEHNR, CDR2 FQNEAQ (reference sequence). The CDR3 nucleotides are TGTGCCAGCAGCTTGCCGGGGAACCCCCGGGTGACCGGGGAGCTGTTTTTT. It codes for CASSLPGNPRVTGELFF.

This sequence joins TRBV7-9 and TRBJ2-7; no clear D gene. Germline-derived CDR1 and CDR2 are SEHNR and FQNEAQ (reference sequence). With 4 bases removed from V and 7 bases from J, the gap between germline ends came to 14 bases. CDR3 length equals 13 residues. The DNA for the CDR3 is TGTGCCAGCAGCTCCCCCCGGGCTGGTGAGCAGTACTTC. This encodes CASSSPRAGEQYF.

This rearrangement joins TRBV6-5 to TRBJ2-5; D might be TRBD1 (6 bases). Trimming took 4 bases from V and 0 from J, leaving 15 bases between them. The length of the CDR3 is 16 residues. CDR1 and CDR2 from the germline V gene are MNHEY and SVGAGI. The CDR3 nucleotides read TGTGCCAGCAGTTCACACCGGGACAAGTACCAAGAGACCCAGTACTTC. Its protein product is CASSSHRDKYQETQYF.

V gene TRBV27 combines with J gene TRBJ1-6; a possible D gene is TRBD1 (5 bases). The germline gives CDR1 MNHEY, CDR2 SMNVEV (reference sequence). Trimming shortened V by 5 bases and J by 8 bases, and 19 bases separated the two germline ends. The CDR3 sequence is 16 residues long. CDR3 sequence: CASSGQGTVSHSPLHF. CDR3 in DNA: TGTGCCAGCAGTGGTCAAGGGACGGTTAGCCATTCACCCCTCCACTTT.

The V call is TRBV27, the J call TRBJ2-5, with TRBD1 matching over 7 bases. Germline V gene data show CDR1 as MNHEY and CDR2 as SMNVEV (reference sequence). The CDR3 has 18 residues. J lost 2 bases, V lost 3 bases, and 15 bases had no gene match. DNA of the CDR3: TGTGCCAGCAGTTTTGTGATAAGCCCACCGGGACAGCAAGAGACCCAGTACTTC. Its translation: CASSFVISPPGQQETQYF.

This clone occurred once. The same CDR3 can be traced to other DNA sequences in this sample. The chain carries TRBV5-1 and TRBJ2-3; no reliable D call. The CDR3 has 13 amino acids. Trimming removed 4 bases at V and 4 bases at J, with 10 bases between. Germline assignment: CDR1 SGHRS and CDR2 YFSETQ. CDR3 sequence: CASSPGGPDTQYF. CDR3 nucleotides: TGCGCCAGCAGCCCGGGTGGGCCAGATACGCAGTATTTT.

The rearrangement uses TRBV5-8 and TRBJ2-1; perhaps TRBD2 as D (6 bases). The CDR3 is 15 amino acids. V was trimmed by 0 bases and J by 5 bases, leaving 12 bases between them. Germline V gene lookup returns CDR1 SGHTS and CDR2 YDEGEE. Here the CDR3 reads CASSLAGEADNEQFF. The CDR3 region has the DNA TGTGCCAGCAGCTTGGCGGGGGAGGCGGACAATGAGCAGTTCTTC.

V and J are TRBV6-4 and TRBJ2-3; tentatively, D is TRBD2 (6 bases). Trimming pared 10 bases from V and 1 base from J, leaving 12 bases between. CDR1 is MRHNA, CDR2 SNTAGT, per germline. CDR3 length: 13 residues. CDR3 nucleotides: TGTGCCACCCCACGCGGGGGCACAGATACGCAGTATTTT. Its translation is CATPRGGTDTQYF.

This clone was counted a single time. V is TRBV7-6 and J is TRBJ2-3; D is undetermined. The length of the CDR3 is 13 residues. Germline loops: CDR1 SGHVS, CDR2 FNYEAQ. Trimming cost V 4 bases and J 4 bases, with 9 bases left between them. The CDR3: CASSSEISDTQYF. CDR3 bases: TGTGCCAGCAGCTCCGAAATCTCAGATACGCAGTATTTT.

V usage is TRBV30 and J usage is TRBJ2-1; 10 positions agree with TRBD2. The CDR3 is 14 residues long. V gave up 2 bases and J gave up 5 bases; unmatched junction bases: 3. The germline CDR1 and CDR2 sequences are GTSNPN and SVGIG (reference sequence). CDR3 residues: CAWSSGTSDNEQFF. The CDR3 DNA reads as TGTGCCTGGAGTTCAGGGACTAGCGACAATGAGCAGTTCTTC.

CDR3 protein: CASSVGSAGVDYEQYF. CDR3 bases: TGTGCCAGCAGCGTAGGGTCTGCGGGAGTCGATTACGAGCAGTACTTC. The gene calls are TRBV9 and TRBJ2-7; TRBD2 agrees at 7 bases. The J segment lost 4 bases and the V segment lost 0 bases, leaving 10 bases of the junction unmatched. Germline assignment: CDR1 SGDLS and CDR2 YYNGEE. The CDR3 has 16 residues.

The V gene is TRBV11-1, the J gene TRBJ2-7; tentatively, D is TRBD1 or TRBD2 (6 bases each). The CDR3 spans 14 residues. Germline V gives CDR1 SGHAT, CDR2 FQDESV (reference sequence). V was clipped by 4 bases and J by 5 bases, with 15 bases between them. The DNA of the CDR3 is TGTGCCAGCAGCTCTTCGGGGGCTGGGAACGAGCAGTACTTC. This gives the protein CASSSSGAGNEQYF.